The 9 T cell receptor beta chains below all came from one sample that was sequenced in a study of CD8 T cells in ankylosing spondylitis. TCRdb reanalysed the 5' RACE reads using MiXCR and keeps one entry per CDR3 protein. The data contain about 440,000 distinct CDR3 sequences, 15% to 20% of them singletons. Overall study findings and caveats: What seemed typical of ankylosing spondylitis blood was a TCR beta motif built from about eight highly homologous variants.

Their specific antigens are unknown. The sequenced sample was blood, either unsorted or a sorted T cell fraction (not recorded which). Receptors originate from a male donor with ankylosing spondylitis.

V and J are TRBV7-3 and TRBJ1-2, with TRBD1 matching 9 bases. Trimming removed 4 bases from V and 7 bases from J; junction bases left unmatched: 4. CDR3 length equals 13 residues. Germline values: CDR1 SGHTA, CDR2 FQGTGA. This CDR3 is CASSSTGGGGYTF. The CDR3 coding sequence is TGTGCCAGCAGCTCAACAGGGGGCGGTGGCTACACCTTC. The whole variable domain, remainder taken from reference TRBV7-3 and TRBJ1-2, is GAGVSQTPSNKVTEKGKYVELRCDPISGHTALYWYRQSLGQGPEFLIYFQGTGAADDSGLPNDRFFAVRPEGSVSTLKIQRTERGDSAVYLCASSSTGGGGYTFGSGTRLTVV.

The rearrangement links TRBV5-1 to TRBJ2-3; TRBD2 might be the D (6 bases). Germline V gives CDR1 SGHRS, CDR2 YFSETQ. With 4 bases removed from V and 4 bases from J, the gap between germline ends came to 19 bases. The CDR3 sequence is 16 residues long. In DNA, the CDR3 is TGCGCCAGCAGCCCCGGACCCCTTAGCGGCCCAGATACGCAGTATTTT. It encodes CASSPGPLSGPDTQYF. Using reference TRBV5-1 and TRBJ2-3 for the parts outside the CDR3, the full variable domain is KAGVTQTPRYLIKTRGQQVTLSCSPISGHRSVSWYQQTPGQGLQFLFEYFSETQRNKGNFPGRFSGRQFSNSRSEMNVSTLELGDSALYLCASSPGPLSGPDTQYFGPGTRLTVL.

The chain has TRBV6-1 and TRBJ1-5; tentatively, D is TRBD1 (5 bases). The CDR3 totals 15 residues. Per germline, CDR1 MNHNS and CDR2 SASEGT. V gave up 1 base and J gave up 7 bases, with 14 bases separating them. The CDR3 is CASSEDGGFRQPQHF. In DNA, the CDR3 is TGTGCCAGCAGTGAAGACGGGGGATTTAGGCAGCCCCAGCATTTT.

The chain uses TRBV5-1 and TRBJ2-7, with no clear D. This CDR3 has 11 amino acids. Trimming cost V 2 bases and J 5 bases, with 5 bases left between them. The V gene's germline CDR1 is SGHRS and CDR2 YFSETQ. CDR3 amino acids: CASSLLHEQYF. The CDR3 DNA reads as TGCGCCAGCAGCTTACTCCACGAGCAGTACTTC.

Concerning this clonotype: An end of the junction differs from the germline gene, which may be a read error. The rearrangement links TRBV6-5 to TRBJ1-6, with a possible D match to TRBD1 (5 bases). The CDR3 has 15 amino acids. The germline CDR1 and CDR2 sequences are MNHEY and SVGAGI. This chain's CDR3 is CASSSTGTANSHLHF. The CDR3 region has the DNA TGTGCCAGCAGTTCTACCGGGACGGCGAATTCACACCTCCACTTT.

Only a few counts were recorded for this clonotype. This sequence joins TRBV5-1 and TRBJ2-2; a possible D gene is TRBD1 (6 bases). Trimming left V 4 bases short and J 0 bases short, with 13 bases between. The germline CDR1 and CDR2 sequences are SGHRS and YFSETQ. This CDR3 contains 16 residues. CDR3 bases: TGCGCCAGCAGCCTAAGGACAGAACCGAACACCGGGGAGCTGTTTTTT. It codes for CASSLRTEPNTGELFF.

As DNA, the CDR3 is TGTGCCAGCAGCTTAGCCAGCGGGGACTTCAATGAGCAGTTCTTC. This gives the protein CASSLASGDFNEQFF. The gene calls are TRBV11-2 and TRBJ2-1; 7 bases agree with TRBD2. In germline, CDR1 is SGHAT, CDR2 FQNNGV. The trim removed 1 base at V and 6 bases at J, leaving 6 bases unmatched. CDR3 length: 15 residues.

In this sample, this clonotype turned up many times. The chain is built from TRBV19 and TRBJ1-6; TRBD1 aligns across 7 bases. Germline assignment: CDR1 LNHDA and CDR2 SQIVND (reference sequence). Trimming at V came to 2 bases and at J to 8 bases, leaving 3 bases not matched to a gene. There are 14 residues in the CDR3. The CDR3 nucleotides read TGTGCCAGTAGTATATCAACAGGGGATTCACCCCTCCACTTT. Its protein is CASSISTGDSPLHF.

This clonotype was found a few times. At one boundary the junction diverges from the germline segment, which might be a read error. The chain couples TRBV7-7 to TRBJ1-6; 7 bases are a match to TRBD1. Per the germline V gene, CDR1 is SSHAT and CDR2 is FNYEAQ (reference sequence). The CDR3 consists of 19 residues. CDR3 in amino acids: CASRSRRDRNSSYNSPLHF. CDR3 in DNA: TGTGCTAGCAGATCCCGCCGGGACAGAAACAGCTCCTATAATTCACCCCTCCACTTT.